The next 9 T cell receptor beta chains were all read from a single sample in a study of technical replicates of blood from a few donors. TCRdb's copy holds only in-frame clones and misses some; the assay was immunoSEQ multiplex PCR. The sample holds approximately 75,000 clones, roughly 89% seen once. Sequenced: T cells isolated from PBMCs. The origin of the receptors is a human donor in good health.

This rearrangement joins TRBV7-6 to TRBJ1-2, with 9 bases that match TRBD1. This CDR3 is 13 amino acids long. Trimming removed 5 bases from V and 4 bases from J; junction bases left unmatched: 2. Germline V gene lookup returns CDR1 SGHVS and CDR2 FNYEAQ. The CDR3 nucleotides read TGTGCCAGCAGCCCACAGGGGGCCTATGGCTACACCTTC. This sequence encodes CASSPQGAYGYTF.

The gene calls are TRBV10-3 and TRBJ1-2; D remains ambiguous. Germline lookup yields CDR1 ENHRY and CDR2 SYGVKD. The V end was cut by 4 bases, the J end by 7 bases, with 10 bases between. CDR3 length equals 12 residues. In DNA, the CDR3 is TGTGCCATCAGTGTGGAGGATGTTGGCTACACCTTC. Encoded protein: CAISVEDVGYTF.

CDR3 DNA: TGTGCCTGGAGGCGGACTGGAAACACCATATATTTT. Amino acid sequence: CAWRRTGNTIYF. V is TRBV30 and J is TRBJ1-3; D unclear. Germline V lookup: CDR1 GTSNPN, CDR2 SVGIG (reference sequence). Trimming cost V 3 bases and J 2 bases, with 5 bases left between them. The CDR3 spans 12 residues. The full variable domain, with the rest looked up from reference TRBV30 and TRBJ1-3, is SQTIHQWPATLVQPVGSPLSLECTVEGTSNPNLYWYRQAAGRGLQLLFYSVGIGQISSEVPQNLSASRPQDRQFILSSKKLLLSDSGFYLCAWRRTGNTIYFGEGSWLTVV.

In nucleotides, the CDR3 is TGTGCCAGCAGCCTAAGGACAGTGCAAGAGACCCAGTACTTC. Translation gives CASSLRTVQETQYF. This rearrangement joins TRBV11-2 to TRBJ2-5, with D perhaps TRBD1 (6 bases). Germline-derived CDR1 and CDR2 are SGHAT and FQNNGV. Trimming cost V 5 bases and J 2 bases, with 12 bases left between them. This CDR3 is 14 amino acids long.

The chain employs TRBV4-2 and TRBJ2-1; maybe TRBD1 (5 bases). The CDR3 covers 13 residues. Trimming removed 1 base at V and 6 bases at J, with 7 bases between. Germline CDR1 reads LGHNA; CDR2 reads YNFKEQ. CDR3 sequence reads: CASSQGRGNEQFF. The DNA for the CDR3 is TGTGCCAGCAGCCAAGGTAGGGGCAATGAGCAGTTCTTC.

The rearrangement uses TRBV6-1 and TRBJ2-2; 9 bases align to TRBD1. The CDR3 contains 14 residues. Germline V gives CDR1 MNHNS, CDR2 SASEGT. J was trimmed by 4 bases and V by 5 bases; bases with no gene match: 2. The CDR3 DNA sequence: TGTGCCAGCAGTCGGGACAGGGTCACCGGGGAGCTGTTTTTT. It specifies CASSRDRVTGELFF.

The CDR3 region has the DNA TGTGCCAGCAGTGAAGGGCTCCACACCTACGAGCAGTACTTC. Translation: CASSEGLHTYEQYF. This chain connects TRBV6-1 to TRBJ2-7; no firm D call. Between the trimmed V and J ends, which lost 1 base and 2 bases, there was a span of 9 bases. The CDR3 extends over 14 amino acids. Per germline, CDR1 MNHNS and CDR2 SASEGT.

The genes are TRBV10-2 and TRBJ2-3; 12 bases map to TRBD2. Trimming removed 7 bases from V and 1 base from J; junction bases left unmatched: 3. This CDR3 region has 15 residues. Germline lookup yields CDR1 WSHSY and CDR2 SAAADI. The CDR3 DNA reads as TGCGCCAGCAAGGCTAGCGGGAGGGGCACAGATACGCAGTATTTT. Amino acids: CASKASGRGTDTQYF.

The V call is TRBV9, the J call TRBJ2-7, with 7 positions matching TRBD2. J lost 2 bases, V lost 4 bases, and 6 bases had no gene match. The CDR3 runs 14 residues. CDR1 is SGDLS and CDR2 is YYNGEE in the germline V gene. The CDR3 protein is CASSPWEGAYEQYF. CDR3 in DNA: TGTGCCAGCAGCCCCTGGGAGGGAGCCTACGAGCAGTACTTC.